These T cell receptor beta chains were read from a single sample in a study of early T cells in non-severe SARS-CoV-2 infection. Via MiXCR, TCRdb re-called the 5' RACE reads, giving one row per CDR3 protein. The sample shows roughly 100,000 distinct CDR3 sequences, around 12% of them seen only once. The sample taken for sequencing was whole blood. The receptors were gathered from an adult who was a healthcare worker with PCR-confirmed SARS-CoV-2 infection or an uninfected control (not recorded which). Both conserved end residues are trimmed from each CDR3. The D gene is left open where the match is weak.

D gene: .; V gene: TRBV28; CDR3 protein: ASQVAYEQY
D gene: .; V gene: TRBV25-1; CDR3 protein: ASSVSHEQY
D gene: .; V gene: TRBV6-6; CDR3 protein: ASTDNYSYNEQF
D gene: .; V gene: TRBV5-1; CDR3 protein: ASSLGADQPQH
D gene: .; V gene: TRBV28; CDR3 protein: ASSFGFTDSSSTDTQY
D gene: .; V gene: TRBV28; CDR3 protein: ASSQVSTDTQY
D gene: .; V gene: TRBV11-2; CDR3 protein: ASSLLRGRTYNEQF
D gene: .; V gene: TRBV2; CDR3 protein: ASSLPGSETQY
D gene: .; V gene: TRBV6-6; CDR3 protein: ASSYGNNYEQY
D gene: TRBD2; V gene: TRBV20-1; CDR3 protein: SAVTGTSGRGNEQF
D gene: .; V gene: TRBV12-3/TRBV12-4; CDR3 protein: ASSSRPTGTEQY
D gene: .; V gene: TRBV7-2; CDR3 protein: ASSLARYEQY
D gene: .; V gene: TRBV28; CDR3 protein: ASSWNYGYT
D gene: TRBD2; V gene: TRBV29-1; CDR3 protein: SVGSGGQLYEQY
D gene: .; V gene: TRBV5-6; CDR3 protein: ASSYGADTQY
D gene: .; V gene: TRBV12-3/TRBV12-4; CDR3 protein: ASSLIANTGELF
D gene: .; V gene: TRBV20-1; CDR3 protein: SGLRAYEQY
D gene: .; V gene: TRBV11-2; CDR3 protein: ASSLESSSYEQY
D gene: TRBD1; V gene: TRBV11-3; CDR3 protein: ASSLRGDRVHEQY
D gene: TRBD1; V gene: TRBV11-2; CDR3 protein: ASSLGTGRSNEQF
D gene: .; V gene: TRBV28; CDR3 protein: ASSFGSSYNEQF
D gene: .; V gene: TRBV7-2; CDR3 protein: ASSFFPRGEADTQY
D gene: .; V gene: TRBV21-1; CDR3 protein: ASSKKEETQY
D gene: .; V gene: TRBV18; CDR3 protein: ASSPPDRFAYEQY
D gene: .; V gene: TRBV28; CDR3 protein: ASSFHETQY
D gene: .; V gene: TRBV15; CDR3 protein: ATGLNTEAF
D gene: TRBD2; V gene: TRBV6-1; CDR3 protein: ASSRAGGTNEQF
D gene: TRBD1; V gene: TRBV12-3/TRBV12-4; CDR3 protein: ASSPTGVAGYT
D gene: .; V gene: TRBV5-1; CDR3 protein: ASSLGPQYEQY
D gene: .; V gene: TRBV3-1; CDR3 protein: ASSQQQVPNQPQH
D gene: .; V gene: TRBV12-3/TRBV12-4; CDR3 protein: ASSLAHLRDTQY
D gene: .; V gene: TRBV29-1; CDR3 protein: SVVSRTNQETQY
D gene: TRBD1; V gene: TRBV10-3; CDR3 protein: AISGGQGKNYEQY
D gene: .; V gene: TRBV7-9; CDR3 protein: ASILRGSPGDTQY
D gene: .; V gene: TRBV6-6; CDR3 protein: ASAGLEYNEQF
D gene: .; V gene: TRBV10-3; CDR3 protein: AISESSWPGETQY
D gene: TRBD2; V gene: TRBV27; CDR3 protein: ASSLLRLADHNEQF
D gene: .; V gene: TRBV30; CDR3 protein: AWGDSRDTQY
D gene: TRBD2; V gene: TRBV7-7; CDR3 protein: ASSTTLGLAGPYEQY
D gene: TRBD1; V gene: TRBV28; CDR3 protein: AAKRQGINQPQH
D gene: .; V gene: TRBV7-2; CDR3 protein: ASSLDWTAVEQY
D gene: .; V gene: TRBV20-1; CDR3 protein: SVPGQIYNEQF
D gene: .; V gene: TRBV6-5; CDR3 protein: ASSYSEGPGELF
D gene: .; V gene: TRBV7-2; CDR3 protein: ASSARNSYNEQF
D gene: .; V gene: TRBV5-1; CDR3 protein: ASSLPRDSSQY
D gene: .; V gene: TRBV30; CDR3 protein: AWSVSHEQY
D gene: .; V gene: TRBV4-1; CDR3 protein: ASSVRLANEQF
D gene: .; V gene: TRBV6-5; CDR3 protein: ASSYAGADGYT